The clone carrying this T cell receptor beta chain was found a few times. Its antigen is unknown. This sample is part of a study of blood T cells in healthy people across ages. Findings and limits, study-wide: Lack of knowledge of donor CMV status possibly confounded expanded clonotype changes. Per million T cells, TCR beta diversity dropped roughly linearly as age increased.

Then a second PCR, running roughly 6 to 12 cycles, was carried out with a sample-barcoded 5' primer and a J-beta primer mix. TCRdb used MiXCR to reprocess the 5' RACE reads, holding one entry per CDR3 protein. The sample contains about 1 million distinct CDR3 sequences, under 30% of which appear only once. Looked up from germline, CDR1 is SGHVS and CDR2 is FQNEAQ. The CDR3 contains 17 residues. V was trimmed by 5 bases and J by 4 bases, leaving 23 bases between them. Separately, the same data were catalogued under a study of T cells of mothers and their children. In that study: The people who donated were a few healthy Caucasian mothers and their six children.

Input material: blood. J is TRBJ2-5 and V is TRBV7-8, with D possibly matching TRBD2 (7 bases). This clonotype originated in a girl aged 2 to 9 in good health. The CDR3 protein is CASSEGGGDPRRETQYF. DNA of the CDR3: TGTGCCAGCAGCGAAGGGGGGGGGGACCCGAGAAGAGAGACCCAGTACTTC.